This T cell receptor beta chain was recovered during a study of T-cell memory formation after mild COVID-19. TCRdb reprocessed the 5' RACE reads with MiXCR, giving one entry per CDR3 protein. The sample lists roughly 400,000 distinct CDR3 sequences, roughly 24% occurring once. The CDR3 covers 17 residues. Germline values: CDR1 DFQATT, CDR2 SNEGSKA (reference sequence). Trimming shortened V by 1 base and J by 0 bases, and 19 bases separated the two germline ends. The V gene is TRBV20-1, the J gene TRBJ2-7; a possible D gene is TRBD1 (5 bases). Sequences were obtained from PBMCs or a T cell subset sorted from them (not recorded which). The source of this sequence is an adult woman who had mild COVID-19 (a few samples of this study predate the infection). Cell type and time point are not known. The CDR3 loop reads CSARGGIRTGRSYEQYF. The CDR3 DNA is TGCAGTGCTAGAGGGGGAATTAGAACAGGACGCTCCTACGAGCAGTACTTC.